A selection of T cell receptor beta chains follows, all from one sample in a study of blood T cell repertoires in COVID-19. This table comes from immunoSEQ multiplex PCR, and its TCRdb copy is limited to in-frame clones, with some not included. Of 45,000 to 70,000 clones listed, about 81% are singletons. Sequencing used peripheral blood. These receptor sequences come from an older woman with acute or convalescent COVID-19. Each CDR3 is given with its conserved first and last residue. D genes are given only for firm matches. Where a row states a size, it is once, few, many or the class of an expanded clone; other rows omit it.

J,D,V,size,DNA,CDR3
TRBJ1-4,NA,TRBV5-6,NA,TGTGCCAGCAGCTTGGCCGACATAGGATATGAAAAACTGTTTTTT,CASSLADIGYEKLFF
TRBJ2-7,TRBD2,TRBV2,NA,TGTGCCAGCAGTGCAGAGCGGGGGGCTTCCCCCGGCAGGTACTTC,CASSAERGASPGRYF
TRBJ1-1,NA,TRBV7-9,NA,TGTGCCAGCAGCTTCGTCGGGGTTGAAGCTTTCTTT,CASSFVGVEAFF
TRBJ1-6,TRBD1,TRBV19,NA,TGTGCCAGTAGTATTTACCCGGGACAGGGTATTTCACCCCTCCACTTT,CASSIYPGQGISPLHF
TRBJ2-7,TRBD2,TRBV11-3,NA,TGTGCCAGCAGCTGGGGGGGAAATAGCCACGAGCAGTACTTC,CASSWGGNSHEQYF
TRBJ1-2,TRBD1,TRBV3-1/TRBV3-2,NA,TGTGCCAGCAGAGACAGGGGGCATGGCTACACCTTC,CASRDRGHGYTF
TRBJ2-7,TRBD1,TRBV2,NA,TGTGCCAGCAGTGGACAGGGGGCAGGCGAGCAGTACTTC,CASSGQGAGEQYF
TRBJ2-3,NA,TRBV16,NA,TGTGCCAGCAGCCAATCCCCAGGGAGCACAGATACGCAGTATTTT,CASSQSPGSTDTQYF
TRBJ1-2,NA,TRBV4-3,NA,TGCGCCAGCAGCCAAGAGGTCGGGGACACCTACTATGGCTACACCTTC,CASSQEVGDTYYGYTF
TRBJ1-2,NA,TRBV29-1,NA,TGCAGCGCGGCGACAGATGGCTACACCTTC,CSAATDGYTF
TRBJ2-2,TRBD1,TRBV30,once,TGTGCCTGGAGTGTACGAGGGGGCGCAGTCGGGGAGCTGTTTTTT,CAWSVRGGAVGELFF
TRBJ2-3,TRBD2,TRBV5-6,NA,TGTGCCAGCAGCGGTCCAACCGGGGGGGCCTCAGATACGCAGTATTTT,CASSGPTGGASDTQYF
TRBJ1-5,TRBD1,TRBV10-3,NA,TGTGCCATCAGTCTTCCGGGACAGGGGGTGGGCAATCAGCCCCAGCATTTT,CAISLPGQGVGNQPQHF
TRBJ1-5,NA,TRBV5-5,NA,TGTGCCAGGAATATGACAAACCCTAGCAATCAGCCCCAGCATTTT,CARNMTNPSNQPQHF
TRBJ2-2,TRBD2,TRBV18,NA,TGTGCCAGCTCAACGGGGGGGATAACGAACACCGGGGAGCTGTTTTTT,CASSTGGITNTGELFF
TRBJ2-2,NA,TRBV5-1,NA,TGCGCCAGCAGCCCAGGTCACAACCACGCCGGGGAGCTGTTTTTT,CASSPGHNHAGELFF
TRBJ1-3,NA,TRBV6-6,NA,TGTGCCAGCAGTTACTCTTCAGGGGTTGGAAACACCATATATTTT,CASSYSSGVGNTIYF
TRBJ2-2,NA,TRBV3-1/TRBV3-2,NA,TGTGCCAGCAGCACGGACAGGAACACCGGGGAGCTGTTTTTT,CASSTDRNTGELFF
TRBJ1-1,NA,TRBV2,NA,TGTGCCAGCAGTGAACAGGCAGTTGAAGCTTTCTTT,CASSEQAVEAFF
TRBJ1-1,NA,TRBV7-2,NA,TGTGCCAGCAGCTCTGACACTGAAGCTTTCTTT,CASSSDTEAFF
TRBJ1-1,NA,TRBV6-1,NA,TGTGCCAGCAGTGAAGCGTTAGTGGCTGAAGCTTTCTTT,CASSEALVAEAFF
TRBJ1-4,TRBD1,TRBV9,NA,TGTGCCAGCAGCCCCCGACAGGGGAGTGAAAAACTGTTTTTT,CASSPRQGSEKLFF
TRBJ1-6,TRBD1,TRBV2,NA,TGTGCCAGCAGTGAATCAGGGGGCGGTAATTCACCCCTCCACTTT,CASSESGGGNSPLHF
TRBJ2-1,TRBD2,TRBV12-3/TRBV12-4,NA,TGTGCCAGCAGGAGCGGGGGGGCCAATGAGCAGTTCTTC,CASRSGGANEQFF
TRBJ1-4,TRBD1,TRBV30,NA,TGTGCCTGGAGCCTCCGGGACAGGGCTAATGAAAAACTGTTTTTT,CAWSLRDRANEKLFF
TRBJ1-2,TRBD1,TRBV6-1,NA,TGTGCCAGCAGTGAAGGAGGCAGGGGGGAGTATGGCTACACCTTC,CASSEGGRGEYGYTF
TRBJ2-7,TRBD1,TRBV10-3,NA,TGTGCCATCAGTCCTCGACAGGGGATACGGTCCTCCTACGAGCAGTACTTC,CAISPRQGIRSSYEQYF
TRBJ2-1,TRBD2,TRBV5-1,NA,TGCGCCAGCAGCCCCCGACTAGCGGGGGGGAGGGAGATCATGGAGCAGTTCTTC,CASSPRLAGGREIMEQFF
TRBJ1-2,NA,TRBV2,NA,TGTGCCAGCCGGGAAACTAACTATGGCTACACCTTC,CASRETNYGYTF
TRBJ1-3,NA,TRBV28,NA,TGTGCCAGCAGTTTTACTGGAAACACCATATATTTT,CASSFTGNTIYF
TRBJ2-7,TRBD1,TRBV3-1/TRBV3-2,once,TGTGCCAGCAGCCATGGGACAGGGGAGAGGGAGCAGTACTTC,CASSHGTGEREQYF
TRBJ2-7,TRBD2,TRBV11-2,few,TGTGCCAGCAGCCCGGGACTAGTGGCCCGCGAGCAGTACTTC,CASSPGLVAREQYF
TRBJ1-5,TRBD1,TRBV6-2/TRBV6-3,few,TGTGCCAGCAGTTCCGTCGGACAGGGAAGAGGTCAGCCCCAGCATTTT,CASSSVGQGRGQPQHF
TRBJ1-1,NA,TRBV19,NA,TGTGCCAGTAGTCTGGACAGATCCACTGAAGCTTTCTTT,CASSLDRSTEAFF
TRBJ2-7,TRBD1,TRBV7-2,once,TGTGCCAGCAGCCCAGGACAGGCAAATTCCTACGAGCAGTACTTC,CASSPGQANSYEQYF
TRBJ2-6,NA,TRBV5-1,NA,TGCGCCAGCAGCCAGCCGCGGGGCGCGAGCTCTGGGGCCAACGTCCTGACTTTC,CASSQPRGASSGANVLTF
TRBJ2-3,TRBD2,TRBV4-1,NA,TGCGCCAGCTGCGGACTCGGCAGCGGGGGGAATGCAGATACGCAGTATTTT,CASCGLGSGGNADTQYF
TRBJ1-6,NA,TRBV7-9,NA,TGTGCCAGCAGCCCACGAGGCTCACCCCTCCACTTT,CASSPRGSPLHF
TRBJ2-5,TRBD2,TRBV6-5,NA,TGTGCCAGCGGAGCTAGCGGGGGTGGCGAGACCCAGTACTTC,CASGASGGGETQYF
TRBJ1-5,NA,TRBV25-1,NA,TGTGCCAGCAGTTCTGCGGGCAATCAGCCCCAGCATTTT,CASSSAGNQPQHF
TRBJ2-2,NA,TRBV4-2,medium-sized,TGTGCCAGCAGCCAAGATAGTCATACGAACACCGGGGAGCTGTTTTTT,CASSQDSHTNTGELFF
TRBJ1-2,NA,TRBV19,NA,TGTGCCAGTAGTACCCTCACGGGACTCACGGGGACTGGCTACACCTTC,CASSTLTGLTGTGYTF
TRBJ1-1,TRBD1,TRBV24-1,NA,TGTGCCACCAGTGCTATTTACAGGGGGCCGGACACTGAAGCTTTCTTT,CATSAIYRGPDTEAFF
TRBJ2-1,TRBD1,TRBV6-2/TRBV6-3,NA,TGTGCCAGCAGCTCAATAAACAGGGGGCTCAATGAGCAGTTCTTC,CASSSINRGLNEQFF
TRBJ2-1,TRBD2,TRBV7-3,NA,TGTGCCAGCAGCTCTACCAGCAGCCCGAGCGGGGGAGTTGACAATGAGCAGTTCTTC,CASSSTSSPSGGVDNEQFF
TRBJ2-7,TRBD1,TRBV29-1,NA,TGCAGCGCAAGGACAGGAGCCTACGAGCAGTACTTC,CSARTGAYEQYF
TRBJ1-1,NA,TRBV6-2/TRBV6-3,once,TGTGCCAGCAGTTACCCTCTGAACACTGAAGCTTTCTTT,CASSYPLNTEAFF
TRBJ1-2,NA,TRBV10-3,once,TGTGCCATCAGGCGACAGGCCGACTATAACTATGGCTACACCTTC,CAIRRQADYNYGYTF
TRBJ2-3,NA,TRBV5-4,NA,TGTGCCAGCAGCTTGGGCGGAATAAGAACTGATACGCAGTATTTT,CASSLGGIRTDTQYF
TRBJ1-1,NA,TRBV4-1,NA,TGCGCCAGCAGCCAGGGGCGATCCAGGCGCATGAACACTGAAGCTTTCTTT,CASSQGRSRRMNTEAFF
TRBJ2-7,NA,TRBV11-2,NA,TGTGCCAGCAGCTTGGGCTCGGCCTACCCCTACGAGCAGTACTTC,CASSLGSAYPYEQYF